These T cell receptor beta chains were read from a single sample in a study of shared clonotypes between healthy human individuals. Repertoires were generated with immunoSEQ multiplex PCR, while TCRdb's copy carries only in-frame clones and drops some. The data contain 2,500,000 or so clones, roughly 92% of them singletons. Material: naive CD4+ T cells sorted from blood. The receptors originated from a man in his late teens or twenties in good health. Both conserved end residues are part of each CDR3. Fields, in order: CDR3 protein, CDR3 DNA, J gene, clone size, D gene, V gene. The D gene is left open where the match is weak. The listing skips clone size in some rows; elsewhere it reads once, few, many or a size class.

cdr3_aa: CASSYTDLGTQYF
cdr3_nt: TGTGCCAGCAGTTACACCGACCTTGGGACCCAGTACTTC
j_call: TRBJ2-5
clone_size: .
d_call: .
v_call: TRBV6-5

cdr3_aa: CASSIKGNTEAFF
cdr3_nt: TGTGCCAGTAGTATCAAAGGGAACACTGAAGCTTTCTTT
j_call: TRBJ1-1
clone_size: once
d_call: .
v_call: TRBV19

cdr3_aa: CASSVEGVLSHEQYF
cdr3_nt: TGTGCCAGCAGTGTTGAGGGTGTACTCTCCCACGAGCAGTACTTC
j_call: TRBJ2-7
clone_size: once
d_call: .
v_call: TRBV2

cdr3_aa: CSVESNNNEQFF
cdr3_nt: TGCAGCGTTGAATCTAATAACAATGAGCAGTTCTTC
j_call: TRBJ2-1
clone_size: .
d_call: .
v_call: TRBV29-1

cdr3_aa: CASSRPGLADGYNEQFF
cdr3_nt: TGTGCCAGCAGCCGACCGGGACTAGCGGACGGCTACAATGAGCAGTTCTTC
j_call: TRBJ2-1
clone_size: .
d_call: TRBD2
v_call: TRBV5-6

cdr3_aa: CASARDRGVYGYTF
cdr3_nt: TGTGCCAGTGCCAGAGACAGGGGCGTCTATGGCTACACCTTC
j_call: TRBJ1-2
clone_size: .
d_call: TRBD1
v_call: TRBV19

cdr3_aa: CASSESRDRDANTGELFF
cdr3_nt: TGCGCCAGCAGTGAGTCACGAGACAGGGACGCGAACACCGGGGAGCTGTTTTTT
j_call: TRBJ2-2
clone_size: .
d_call: TRBD1
v_call: TRBV10-1

cdr3_aa: CASSPPTTSGRTETQYF
cdr3_nt: TGTGCCAGCTCACCACCGACGACTAGCGGGAGGACGGAGACCCAGTACTTC
j_call: TRBJ2-5
clone_size: .
d_call: TRBD2
v_call: TRBV18

cdr3_aa: CASSSGSNEQFF
cdr3_nt: TGTGCCAGCAGCTCAGGGAGCAATGAGCAGTTCTTC
j_call: TRBJ2-1
clone_size: once
d_call: .
v_call: TRBV11-3

cdr3_aa: CASSPPGAYNEQFF
cdr3_nt: TGTGCCAGCTCACCTCCCGGGGCCTACAATGAGCAGTTCTTC
j_call: TRBJ2-1
clone_size: .
d_call: .
v_call: TRBV18

cdr3_aa: CASSYSTVEAFF
cdr3_nt: TGTGCCAGCAGTTACTCAACGGTCGAAGCTTTCTTT
j_call: TRBJ1-1
clone_size: .
d_call: .
v_call: TRBV6-6

cdr3_aa: CASSPQGSWETQYF
cdr3_nt: TGCGCCAGCAGCCCACAGGGGAGTTGGGAGACCCAGTACTTC
j_call: TRBJ2-5
clone_size: .
d_call: TRBD1
v_call: TRBV4-3

cdr3_aa: CASSYSRRSNTEAFF
cdr3_nt: TGTGCCAGCAGTTACTCCCGCCGATCGAACACTGAAGCTTTCTTT
j_call: TRBJ1-1
clone_size: .
d_call: .
v_call: TRBV6-5

cdr3_aa: CALGEGLAFQETQYF
cdr3_nt: TGTGCCCTCGGAGAGGGACTAGCGTTTCAAGAGACCCAGTACTTC
j_call: TRBJ2-5
clone_size: .
d_call: TRBD2
v_call: TRBV30

cdr3_aa: CASSPWGSGGETQYF
cdr3_nt: TGCGCCAGCAGCCCCTGGGGTAGCGGGGGTGAGACCCAGTACTTC
j_call: TRBJ2-5
clone_size: .
d_call: TRBD2
v_call: TRBV5-1

cdr3_aa: CASSRGLSNYGYTF
cdr3_nt: TGTGCCAGCAGCCGGGGACTTTCTAACTATGGCTACACCTTC
j_call: TRBJ1-2
clone_size: .
d_call: .
v_call: TRBV5-6

cdr3_aa: CASSGDRGADQPQHF
cdr3_nt: TGTGCCAGCAGTGGGGACAGGGGGGCGGATCAGCCCCAGCATTTT
j_call: TRBJ1-5
clone_size: .
d_call: TRBD1
v_call: TRBV6-1

cdr3_aa: CASGSEVGAQYF
cdr3_nt: TGTGCTAGTGGCTCCGAGGTCGGAGCGCAGTATTTT
j_call: TRBJ2-3
clone_size: .
d_call: .
v_call: TRBV12-5

cdr3_aa: CASSPLSGPGGNQPQHF
cdr3_nt: TGTGCCAGCAGCCCCCTGTCGGGACCGGGGGGCAATCAGCCCCAGCATTTT
j_call: TRBJ1-5
clone_size: few
d_call: .
v_call: TRBV7-2

cdr3_aa: CASSSNFEKLFF
cdr3_nt: TGCGCCAGCAGCTCAAACTTTGAAAAACTGTTTTTT
j_call: TRBJ1-4
clone_size: .
d_call: .
v_call: TRBV5-1

cdr3_aa: CASSLGFGGEETQYF
cdr3_nt: TGCGCCAGCAGCTTGGGGTTCGGTGGGGAAGAGACCCAGTACTTC
j_call: TRBJ2-5
clone_size: .
d_call: .
v_call: TRBV5-1

cdr3_aa: CASRTVNTEAFF
cdr3_nt: TGTGCCAGCCGGACGGTGAACACTGAAGCTTTCTTT
j_call: TRBJ1-1
clone_size: .
d_call: .
v_call: TRBV6-5

cdr3_aa: CASSQSRGLAGGWSTDTQYF
cdr3_nt: TGCGCCAGCAGTCAATCTAGGGGGCTAGCGGGAGGATGGAGTACAGATACGCAGTATTTT
j_call: TRBJ2-3
clone_size: .
d_call: TRBD2
v_call: TRBV23-1

cdr3_aa: CASSLDGRGEQFF
cdr3_nt: TGTGCCAGCAGCTTAGACGGGCGGGGTGAGCAGTTCTTC
j_call: TRBJ2-1
clone_size: .
d_call: .
v_call: TRBV11-2

cdr3_aa: CASSEQGTDTQYF
cdr3_nt: TGTGCCAGCAGCGAACAAGGCACAGATACGCAGTATTTT
j_call: TRBJ2-3
clone_size: .
d_call: .
v_call: TRBV7-3

cdr3_aa: CASNNRDRVYEQYF
cdr3_nt: TGTGCCAGTAACAACCGGGACAGGGTTTACGAGCAGTACTTC
j_call: TRBJ2-7
clone_size: once
d_call: TRBD1
v_call: TRBV19

cdr3_aa: CASSPTGTVPYEQYF
cdr3_nt: TGTGCCAGCAGCCCAACCGGGACAGTGCCCTACGAGCAGTACTTC
j_call: TRBJ2-7
clone_size: .
d_call: TRBD1
v_call: TRBV5-6

cdr3_aa: CASSERGHYNEQFF
cdr3_nt: TGCGCCAGCAGTGAGCGAGGACACTACAATGAGCAGTTCTTC
j_call: TRBJ2-1
clone_size: .
d_call: .
v_call: TRBV10-1

cdr3_aa: CAFSGVGPLEKLFF
cdr3_nt: TGTGCCTTCAGCGGGGTAGGGCCGCTAGAAAAACTGTTTTTT
j_call: TRBJ1-4
clone_size: .
d_call: .
v_call: TRBV7-9

cdr3_aa: CASSPPGGYAGYTF
cdr3_nt: TGTGCCAGCAGTCCTCCGGGGGGGTACGCTGGCTACACCTTC
j_call: TRBJ1-2
clone_size: .
d_call: .
v_call: TRBV6-5

cdr3_aa: CASSFGTAIGEQYF
cdr3_nt: TGTGCCAGCAGCTTCGGGACGGCTATCGGCGAGCAGTACTTC
j_call: TRBJ2-7
clone_size: .
d_call: .
v_call: TRBV11-2

cdr3_aa: CASSSVSTGELFF
cdr3_nt: TGTGCCAGCTCATCTGTGAGCACCGGGGAGCTGTTTTTT
j_call: TRBJ2-2
clone_size: .
d_call: .
v_call: TRBV2

cdr3_aa: CASSQESGARSGNTIYF
cdr3_nt: TGCGCCAGCAGCCAAGAAAGCGGGGCCCGCTCTGGAAACACCATATATTTT
j_call: TRBJ1-3
clone_size: .
d_call: .
v_call: TRBV4-3

cdr3_aa: CASSPEANEKLFF
cdr3_nt: TGTGCCAGCTCACCAGAGGCTAATGAAAAACTGTTTTTT
j_call: TRBJ1-4
clone_size: once
d_call: .
v_call: TRBV18

cdr3_aa: CASSLADRGLRTDTQYF
cdr3_nt: TGTGCCAGCAGCTTAGCCGACAGGGGCCTAAGGACAGATACGCAGTATTTT
j_call: TRBJ2-3
clone_size: .
d_call: TRBD1
v_call: TRBV7-9

cdr3_aa: CASSPGQGNGYTF
cdr3_nt: TGCGCCAGCAGCCCCGGACAGGGTAATGGCTACACCTTC
j_call: TRBJ1-2
clone_size: .
d_call: TRBD1
v_call: TRBV5-1

cdr3_aa: CASTSSAGGVGEQFF
cdr3_nt: TGTGCCAGCACCTCCTCAGCGGGAGGGGTGGGTGAGCAGTTCTTC
j_call: TRBJ2-1
clone_size: .
d_call: TRBD2
v_call: TRBV27

cdr3_aa: CASSVAHDTEAFF
cdr3_nt: TGTGCCAGCAGCGTAGCTCATGACACTGAAGCTTTCTTT
j_call: TRBJ1-1
clone_size: .
d_call: .
v_call: TRBV9

cdr3_aa: CSTGLNEKLFF
cdr3_nt: TGCTCAACGGGCTTAAATGAAAAACTGTTTTTT
j_call: TRBJ1-4
clone_size: .
d_call: .
v_call: TRBV20-1

cdr3_aa: CASSLGLAGGTDTQYF
cdr3_nt: TGTGCCAGCAGCTTAGGGCTAGCGGGGGGCACAGATACGCAGTATTTT
j_call: TRBJ2-3
clone_size: .
d_call: TRBD2
v_call: TRBV7-3

cdr3_aa: CAILYEQYF
cdr3_nt: TGTGCCATCCTCTACGAGCAGTACTTC
j_call: TRBJ2-7
clone_size: few
d_call: .
v_call: TRBV10-3

cdr3_aa: CASSYSGLGEQYF
cdr3_nt: TGTGCCAGCAGTTACTCGGGGCTCGGCGAGCAGTACTTC
j_call: TRBJ2-7
clone_size: .
d_call: .
v_call: TRBV6-5